This T cell receptor beta chain derives from a study of long-term antiretroviral therapy in people with HIV. Findings and limits, study-wide: Controls had broader CDR3 length ranges than HIV repertoires did.

A v3.0 immunoSEQ assay was performed at survey level. Assay: immunoSEQ multiplex PCR; the TCRdb copy retains only in-frame clones and omits some. This table has some 38,000 clones, approximately 79% appearing once. The CDR3 runs 14 residues. V shed 1 base and J shed 5 bases, with 9 bases lying between them. Germline CDR1 and CDR2: SGHTA and FQGNSA. With regard to this clone: As yet, its antigen is unknown.

Here the sequenced sample was unsorted PBMCs, taken 1.5 years after starting antiretroviral therapy. The V and J genes are TRBV7-2 and TRBJ1-5, with D possibly TRBD1 on 5 matching bases. The receptor was derived from a man aged 18 to 29 with HIV. CDR3 residues: CASSLETGHQPQHF. CDR3 sequence (DNA): TGTGCCAGCAGCTTAGAAACGGGGCATCAGCCCCAGCATTTT.